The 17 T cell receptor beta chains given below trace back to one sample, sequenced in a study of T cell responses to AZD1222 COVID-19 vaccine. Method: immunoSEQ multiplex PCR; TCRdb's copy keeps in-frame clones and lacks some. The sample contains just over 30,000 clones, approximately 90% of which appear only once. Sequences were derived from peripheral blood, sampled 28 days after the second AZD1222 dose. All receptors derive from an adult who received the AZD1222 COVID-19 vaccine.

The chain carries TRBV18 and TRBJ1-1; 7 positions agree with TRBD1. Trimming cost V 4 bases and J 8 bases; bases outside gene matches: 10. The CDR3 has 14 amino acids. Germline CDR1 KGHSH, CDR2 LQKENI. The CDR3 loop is CASSRGTAAFEAFF. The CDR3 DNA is TGTGCCAGCTCACGCGGGACAGCGGCCTTCGAAGCTTTCTTT.

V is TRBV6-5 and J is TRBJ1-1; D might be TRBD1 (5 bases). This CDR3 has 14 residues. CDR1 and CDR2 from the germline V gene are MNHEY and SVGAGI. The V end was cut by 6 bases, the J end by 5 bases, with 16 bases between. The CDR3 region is CASSAGRGGTEAFF. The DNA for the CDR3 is TGTGCCAGCAGCGCGGGGAGGGGAGGGACTGAAGCTTTCTTT.

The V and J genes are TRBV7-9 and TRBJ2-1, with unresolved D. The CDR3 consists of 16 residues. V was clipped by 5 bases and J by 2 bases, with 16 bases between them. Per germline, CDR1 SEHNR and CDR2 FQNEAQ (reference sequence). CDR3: CASSLLGVSPYNEQFF. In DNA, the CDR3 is TGTGCCAGCAGCCTGCTAGGAGTATCGCCCTACAATGAGCAGTTCTTC.

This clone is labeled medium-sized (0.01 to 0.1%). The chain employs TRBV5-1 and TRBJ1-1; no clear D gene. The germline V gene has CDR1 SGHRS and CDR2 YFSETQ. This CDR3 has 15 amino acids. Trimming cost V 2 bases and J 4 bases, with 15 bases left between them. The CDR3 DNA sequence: TGCGCCAGCAGCTTCATCACCGGACTAGTCACTGAAGCTTTCTTT. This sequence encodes CASSFITGLVTEAFF.

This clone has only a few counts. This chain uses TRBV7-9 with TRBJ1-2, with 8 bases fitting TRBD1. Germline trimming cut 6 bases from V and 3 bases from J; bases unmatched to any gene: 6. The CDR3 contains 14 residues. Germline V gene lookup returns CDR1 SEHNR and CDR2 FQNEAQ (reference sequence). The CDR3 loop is CASRRQGKDYGYTF. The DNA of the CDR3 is TGTGCCAGCAGACGACAGGGGAAGGACTATGGCTACACCTTC.

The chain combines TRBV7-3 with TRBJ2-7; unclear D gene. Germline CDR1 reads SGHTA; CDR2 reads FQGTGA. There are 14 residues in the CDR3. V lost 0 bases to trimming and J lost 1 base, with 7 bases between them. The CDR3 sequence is CASSLTVESYEQYF. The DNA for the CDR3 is TGTGCCAGCAGCTTAACGGTGGAGTCCTACGAGCAGTACTTC. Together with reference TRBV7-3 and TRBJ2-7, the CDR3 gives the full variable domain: GAGVSQTPSNKVTEKGKYVELRCDPISGHTALYWYRQSLGQGPEFLIYFQGTGAADDSGLPNDRFFAVRPEGSVSTLKIQRTERGDSAVYLCASSLTVESYEQYFGPGTRLTVT.

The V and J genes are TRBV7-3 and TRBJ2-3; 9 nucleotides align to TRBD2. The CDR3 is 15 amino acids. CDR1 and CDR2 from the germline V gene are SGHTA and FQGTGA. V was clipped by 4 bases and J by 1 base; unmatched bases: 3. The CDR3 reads CASSSKRGGTDTQYF. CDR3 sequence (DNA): TGTGCCAGCAGCTCTAAGCGGGGGGGCACAGATACGCAGTATTTT.

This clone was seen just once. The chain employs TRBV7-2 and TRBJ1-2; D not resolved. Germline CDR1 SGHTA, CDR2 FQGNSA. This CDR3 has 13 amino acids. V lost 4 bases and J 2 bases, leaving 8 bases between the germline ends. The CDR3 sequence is CASSSSINYGYTF. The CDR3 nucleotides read TGTGCCAGCAGCTCATCTATAAACTATGGCTACACCTTC.

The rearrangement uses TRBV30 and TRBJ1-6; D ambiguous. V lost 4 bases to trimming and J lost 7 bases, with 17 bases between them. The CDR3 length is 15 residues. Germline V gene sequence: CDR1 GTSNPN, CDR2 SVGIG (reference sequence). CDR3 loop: CAWTRIDNRNSPLHF. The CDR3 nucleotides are TGTGCCTGGACTCGCATTGACAATCGGAATTCACCCCTCCACTTT.

This chain's CDR3 is CASSSDYRYANEKLFF. The CDR3 nucleotides read TGCGCCAGCAGCTCGGATTACCGGTATGCTAATGAAAAACTGTTTTTT. The chain is built from TRBV5-1 and TRBJ1-4; D remains ambiguous. Trimming stripped 3 bases from V and 3 bases from J, with 15 bases between. The V gene's germline CDR1 is SGHRS and CDR2 YFSETQ. The CDR3 contains 16 residues.

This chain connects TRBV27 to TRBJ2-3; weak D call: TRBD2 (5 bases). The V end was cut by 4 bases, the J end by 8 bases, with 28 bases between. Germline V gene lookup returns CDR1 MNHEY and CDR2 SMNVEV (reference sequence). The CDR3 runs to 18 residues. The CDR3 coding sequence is TGTGCCAGCAGTTCCATCCGCGGCGAGGGAACCAGCTATGGTACGCAGTATTTT. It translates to CASSSIRGEGTSYGTQYF.

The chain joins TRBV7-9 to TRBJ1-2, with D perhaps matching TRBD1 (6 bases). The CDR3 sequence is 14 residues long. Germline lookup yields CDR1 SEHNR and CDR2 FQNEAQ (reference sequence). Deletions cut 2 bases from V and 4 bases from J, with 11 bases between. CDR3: CASSLKGVGYGYTF. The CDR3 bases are TGTGCCAGCAGCTTAAAGGGGGTTGGCTATGGCTACACCTTC. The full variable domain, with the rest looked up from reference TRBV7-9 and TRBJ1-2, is DTGVSQNPRHKITKRGQNVTFRCDPISEHNRLYWYRQTLGQGPEFLTYFQNEAQLEKSRLLSDRFSAERPKGSFSTLEIQRTEQGDSAMYLCASSLKGVGYGYTFGSGTRLTVV.

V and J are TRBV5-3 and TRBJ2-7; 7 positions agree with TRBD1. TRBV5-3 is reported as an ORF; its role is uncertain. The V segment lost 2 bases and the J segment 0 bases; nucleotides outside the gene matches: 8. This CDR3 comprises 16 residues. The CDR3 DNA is TGTGCCAGAAGCTTATTCACAGGGGAAGACTCCTACGAGCAGTACTTC. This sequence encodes CARSLFTGEDSYEQYF.

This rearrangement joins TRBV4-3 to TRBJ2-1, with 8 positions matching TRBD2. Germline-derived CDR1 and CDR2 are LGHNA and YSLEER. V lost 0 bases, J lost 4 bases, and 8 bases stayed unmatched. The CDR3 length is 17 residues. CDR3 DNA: TGCGCCAGCAGCCAAGATGTAGCGGGGCTCCAATACAATGAGCAGTTCTTC. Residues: CASSQDVAGLQYNEQFF.

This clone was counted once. CDR3: CASSLETSGVETQYF. The CDR3 nucleotides are TGTGCCAGCAGCTTGGAGACTAGCGGGGTAGAGACCCAGTACTTC. This rearrangement joins TRBV5-4 to TRBJ2-5; 11 nucleotides agree with TRBD2. The CDR3 loop spans 15 amino acids. V was pared by 0 bases and J by 4 bases, with 2 bases of the junction left unmatched. Germline CDR1 is SGHNT and CDR2 is YYREEE (reference sequence).

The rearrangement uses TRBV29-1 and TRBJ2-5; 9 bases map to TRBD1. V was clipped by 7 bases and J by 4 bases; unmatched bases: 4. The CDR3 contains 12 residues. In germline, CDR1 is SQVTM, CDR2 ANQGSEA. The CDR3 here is CSGRTGAETQYF. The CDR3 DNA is TGCAGCGGGAGGACAGGGGCAGAGACCCAGTACTTC. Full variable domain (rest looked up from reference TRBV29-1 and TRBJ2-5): SAVISQKPSRDICQRGTSLTIQCQVDSQVTMMFWYRQQPGQSLTLIATANQGSEATYESGFVIDKFPISRPNLTFSTLTVSNMSPEDSSIYLCSGRTGAETQYFGPGTRLLVL.

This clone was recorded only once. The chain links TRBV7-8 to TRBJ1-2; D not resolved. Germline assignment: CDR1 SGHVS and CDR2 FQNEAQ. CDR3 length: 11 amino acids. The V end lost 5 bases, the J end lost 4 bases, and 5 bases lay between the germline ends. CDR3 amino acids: CASSQRYGYTF. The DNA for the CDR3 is TGTGCCAGCAGCCAGCGCTATGGCTACACCTTC.